This TCR beta chain was found in a study of T cell responses to AZD1222 COVID-19 vaccine. Turning to the study itself: Timing groups of about 4 and about 12 weeks for second doses were pooled.

The CDR3 is 12 residues long. The germline V and J ends were trimmed by 5 bases and 7 bases, with 12 bases remaining between them. The V gene's germline CDR1 is SEHNR and CDR2 FQNEAQ (reference sequence). Generated by immunoSEQ multiplex PCR, the TCRdb table keeps only in-frame clones and is missing some. Of 100,000 to 110,000 clones detected, 88% appear once; the ten largest clones hold about 1.8%. The sequencing used peripheral blood, collected on day 0 of AZD1222 vaccination. The TCR was taken from an adult in good health. V gene TRBV7-9 combines with J gene TRBJ2-7; unclear D gene. Here the CDR3 DNA reads TGTGCCAGCAGCCAACGGGTGGGGGAGCAGTACTTC. Translating gives CASSQRVGEQYF.